This entry features one TCR beta chain sequence. The antigen is unknown. Measured with immunoSEQ multiplex PCR; TCRdb has only the in-frame clones, and not every one. This sample has about 89,000 clones, with about 90% found just once. This entry is derived from a study of T cell responses to AZD1222 COVID-19 vaccine. Findings and limits, study-wide: Most donors were white British, females outnumbered males, and clonal diversity was possibly underestimated.

V dropped 2 bases and J dropped 6; count of bases not matched to a gene: 2. Germline values: CDR1 SEHNR, CDR2 FQNEAQ (reference sequence). This CDR3 contains 15 residues. This clonotype was sampled from an adult in good health. The chain combines TRBV7-9 with TRBJ2-1; 12 bases map to TRBD2. The material was peripheral blood, obtained on day 0 of MenACWY control vaccination. The CDR3 DNA sequence: TGTGCCAGCAGCTTATTGACTAGCGGGAGCAATGAGCAGTTCTTC. The encoded protein is CASSLLTSGSNEQFF.